Reported below is one T cell receptor beta chain. What this receptor recognizes is not known. The sample holds no much larger clone one base away, and base qualities are not on file. This sample was included in a study of regulatory T cells in long-lasting Graves disease (dated by TCRdb to the early 2020s). For context, the study as a whole: Newly diagnosed Graves' disease patients had taken antithyroid drugs for less than 3 months. This study used TCR sequencing and RNA sequencing of peripheral blood to compare persistent Graves' disease patients against newly diagnosed Graves' disease patients. The study took place in China and was registered as a clinical trial. A total of 33 samples were covered by TCR sequencing, comprising some 13 persistent and around 20 newly diagnosed Graves' disease patients. Broader findings and caveats from the paper: The authors acknowledged the small sample size as a limitation that may reduce accuracy. Persistent patients shared more public clonotypes among themselves (around 2,500) than newly diagnosed patients did (approximately 900). Lower TCR Shannon entropy and fewer highly expanded clones were observed in persistent Graves' disease patients than in newly diagnosed patients, which suggested clonal expansion. Peripheral blood alone was examined, since thyroid tissue, which constituted the primary lesion, could not be accessed. Sequencing and analysis were limited to the TCR beta chain.

The library was made by multiplex PCR. Sequencing instrument: Illumina HiSeq 4000. CDR3 regions were amplified by Arm-PCR with iRepertoire HTBI primers to construct TCR beta libraries. Before sequencing, the PCR products underwent gel purification. On the study's bioinformatics: Gene usage analysis of CDR3 amino acid clonotypes relied on the roughly 67 TRBV and 15 or so TRBJ segments identified across samples. COPE and FqMerger were used to merge filtered high-quality paired reads into contigs. BLAST was used to align contigs to the IMGT TRBV, TRBD and TRBJ reference genes, and CDR3 was defined following IMGT. Highly expanded clones were defined as clonotypes with a frequency above 0.1%. Repertoire diversity was measured by Shannon entropy, and V-J evenness by the Gini coefficient. A clonotype found in more than one individual was treated as public. Clones were called with MiXCR by TCRdb after fastp trimmed the public reads at Q25, and only in-frame beta chains were retained. Every distinct CDR3 protein forms one entry, paired with its most common genes and DNA. The V and J calls, along with clone size, are taken from TCRdb and not from the paper's own processing. The table for this sample lists approximately 560,000 distinct CDR3 sequences; 16% of them were counted only once. The ten largest clones take up around 11% of the sample.

Taken with the paper, the label for time point translates to: newly diagnosed GD, antithyroid drugs for less than 3 months. For both TCR sequencing and RNA sequencing, RNA was extracted from PBMCs using TRIzol. Graves' disease was diagnosed according to American Thyroid Association guidelines. Patients for the study were recruited at an endocrinology department in Xi'an, China. From each patient, about 9.7 milliliters of peripheral blood was collected into an EDTA anticoagulant tube. Ficoll Paque Plus density gradient separation was used to isolate PBMCs, and no further T cell sorting was performed. An Agilent 2100 Bioanalyzer and agarose gel were used to check RNA quality, and a NanoDrop 2000 was used to measure RNA concentration. These sequences were also reported in another study, on T cells in Graves' hyperthyroidism and ophthalmopathy. Per that second paper: A patient counted as having stable Graves' hyperthyroidism if no progression to ophthalmopathy occurred over 18 months of follow-up. Hyperthyroidism patients were newly diagnosed, had a disease duration of under 2 months, and were aged 18 to 65 years. Patients with uncontrolled infections, other autoimmune diseases, pregnancy or lactation were excluded. Clinical symptoms, serum thyroxine and TRAb, thyroid ultrasound, and orbital computed tomography formed the basis for the diagnoses. A first-round RT-PCR of the TCR CDR3 used the HTBI primer set with the Qiagen OneStep RT-PCR kit. Most expanded thyroid clonotypes (frequency above 0.001) were also found in blood, which suggests that blood repertoires may mirror thyroid immune responses. A model built on a 13 V-J signature distinguished ophthalmopathy from stable hyperthyroidism, reaching about 89% sensitivity and around 81% specificity in cross-validation and 80%/75% in testing. During validation, the model predicted progression to ophthalmopathy a median of roughly six months ahead of onset, with around 71% sensitivity and roughly 75% specificity. To identify distinguishing TCR V-J signatures, a discovery cohort of around 100 patients was used, comprising 43 with Graves' ophthalmopathy and approximately 58 with stable Graves' hyperthyroidism. Prospective prediction of ophthalmopathy was tested in an independent validation cohort of approximately 19 hyperthyroidism patients and 17 patients who later progressed to ophthalmopathy. The roughly 91 discovery patients were randomly divided into training and test sets at a 7:3 ratio. The study also compared thyroid tissue and blood T-cell repertoires from more than 5 Graves' hyperthyroidism patients. After sampling, hyperthyroidism patients received methimazole starting at 30 mg daily, and ophthalmopathy patients received high-dose intravenous methylprednisolone. The libraries were constructed in a second round of multiplex PCR and then size-selected and purified. The libraries were sequenced on an Illumina HiSeq2000 using paired-end 100 bp reads. SOAPnuke was used to process the raw data, with reads discarded if the reads contained adapters or uncalled bases, had a mean Phred below 15, or lacked an exact constant-primer or identifier match. High-quality paired reads were merged with COPE v1.2.5, and unique nucleotide sequences were defined as clonotypes. Clonotypes were aligned to IMGT TRBV, TRBD and TRBJ reference segments using MiTCR v1.1. The analysis was restricted to V-J combinations with a frequency above 0.0001, which together covered 99% to 99.2% of the repertoires. A TCS score was defined as the ratio between F50 (clonal expansion) and ExV (chaos), using BLOSUM62-based TCRdist between CDR3 peptides within each V-J. Welch's t-statistics and random forest reduced around 550 V-J features to 10 to 15, which were used in a naive Bayes classifier (R e1071). No statistical method was used to fix the sample size in advance, and group allocation was not hidden from the investigators. According to the paper, TCR Vbeta CDR3 sequencing was carried out on 135 peripheral blood samples, which came from approximately 43 ophthalmopathy, around 74 hyperthyroidism and some 17 progressor patients.

The material was peripheral blood mononuclear cells (PBMCs), obtained at new diagnosis, from a patient treated with antithyroid drugs. The receptor was isolated from a man younger than 30 with Graves disease. Donor details come from another sample of the same person, matched by shared clones.

DNA sequence: TGTGCCACCAGTGATTCCGACGCAGGGACCACCGGGGAGCTGTTTTTT. It encodes CATSDSDAGTTGELFF. Rearrangement joined TRBV24-1 to TRBJ2-2, with the D call perhaps TRBD1 or TRBD2, as 5 bases match in each case. Reading from cysteine to phenylalanine, the CDR3 counts 16 amino acids. Only CDR3 DNA remains: 48 bases, in frame from the first base. The V end loses 2 bases and the J end loses 4 bases, and a stretch of 13 bases separates them. Based on the germline V gene, the CDR1 and CDR2 sequences are KGHDR and SFDVKD.